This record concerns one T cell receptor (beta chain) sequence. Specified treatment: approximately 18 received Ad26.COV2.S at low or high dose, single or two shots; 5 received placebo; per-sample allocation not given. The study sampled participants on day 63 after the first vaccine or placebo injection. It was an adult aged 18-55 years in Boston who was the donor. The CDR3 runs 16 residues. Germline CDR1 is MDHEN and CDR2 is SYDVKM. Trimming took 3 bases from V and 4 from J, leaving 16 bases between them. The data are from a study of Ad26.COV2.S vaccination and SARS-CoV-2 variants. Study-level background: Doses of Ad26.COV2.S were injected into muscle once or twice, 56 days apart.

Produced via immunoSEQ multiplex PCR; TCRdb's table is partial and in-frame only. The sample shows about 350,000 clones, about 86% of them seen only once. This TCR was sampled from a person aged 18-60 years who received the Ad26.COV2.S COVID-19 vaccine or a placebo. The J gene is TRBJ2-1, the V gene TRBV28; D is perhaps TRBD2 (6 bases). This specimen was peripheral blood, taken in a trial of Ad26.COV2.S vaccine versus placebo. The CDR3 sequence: CASSLISGALYNEQFF. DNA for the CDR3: TGTGCCAGCAGTTTGATATCGGGAGCGTTATACAATGAGCAGTTCTTC.